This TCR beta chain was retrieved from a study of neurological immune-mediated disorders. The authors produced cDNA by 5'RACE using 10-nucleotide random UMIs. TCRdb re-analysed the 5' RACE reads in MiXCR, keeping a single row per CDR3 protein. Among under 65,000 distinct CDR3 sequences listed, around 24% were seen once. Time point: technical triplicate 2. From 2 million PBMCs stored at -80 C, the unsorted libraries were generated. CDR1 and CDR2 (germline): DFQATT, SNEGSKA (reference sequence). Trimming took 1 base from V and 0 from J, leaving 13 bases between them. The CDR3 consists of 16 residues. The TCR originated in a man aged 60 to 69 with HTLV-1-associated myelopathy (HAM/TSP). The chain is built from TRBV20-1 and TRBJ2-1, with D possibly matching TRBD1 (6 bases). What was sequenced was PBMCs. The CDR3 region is CSARGQGMSSYNEQFF. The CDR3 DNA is TGCAGTGCTAGAGGTCAGGGGATGAGCTCCTACAATGAGCAGTTCTTC.